The rows below give T cell receptor beta chains drawn from one sample of a study of T cell repertoires in cytomegalovirus infection. No antigen has been identified for these receptors. TCRdb recomputed calls from the reads with MiXCR, one row per CDR3 protein. The sample records 300,000 to 400,000 distinct CDR3 sequences, roughly 28% being singletons. The specimen was cultured PBMCs, collected from culture after CMV antigen stimulation. Receptors originate from a human donor in good health (CMV status not recorded). Some clones in this sample may be carry-over from other donors' samples. CDR3s include the opening cysteine and the closing phenylalanine or tryptophan. Each record gives: CDR3 protein, CDR3 DNA, D gene, J gene, clone size, V gene. A D gene is named only where the DNA matches it firmly. Not all rows give a size; the values are once, few, many and, for expanded clones, a class.

CDR3 protein: CATSKSGTYEQYF; CDR3 DNA: TGTGCCACCAGCAAGAGCGGAACCTACGAGCAGTACTTC; D gene: -; J gene: TRBJ2-7; clone size: -; V gene: TRBV15
CDR3 protein: CASSPDGMGTEAFF; CDR3 DNA: TGTGCCAGCTCTCCGGACGGGATGGGAACTGAAGCTTTCTTT; D gene: -; J gene: TRBJ1-1; clone size: -; V gene: TRBV7-3
CDR3 protein: CASSLAGDSSYNEQFF; CDR3 DNA: TGTGCCAGCAGCCTAGCGGGCGATAGCTCCTACAATGAGCAGTTCTTC; D gene: TRBD2; J gene: TRBJ2-1; clone size: -; V gene: TRBV14
CDR3 protein: CASSLSQGRNQPQHF; CDR3 DNA: TGTGCCAGCAGTTTATCGCAGGGGAGGAATCAGCCCCAGCATTTT; D gene: -; J gene: TRBJ1-5; clone size: -; V gene: TRBV27
CDR3 protein: CASSATGGNQPQHF; CDR3 DNA: TGTGCCAGCAGCGCTACAGGGGGCAATCAGCCCCAGCATTTT; D gene: TRBD1; J gene: TRBJ1-5; clone size: -; V gene: TRBV4-2
CDR3 protein: CASSPYGAGGTQYF; CDR3 DNA: TGTGCCAGCAGCCCCTACGGGGCGGGGGGTACGCAGTATTTT; D gene: TRBD2; J gene: TRBJ2-3; clone size: few; V gene: TRBV4-2
CDR3 protein: CASSRGYYNEQFF; CDR3 DNA: TGTGCCAGCAGCAGGGGGTATTACAATGAGCAGTTCTTC; D gene: -; J gene: TRBJ2-1; clone size: -; V gene: TRBV5-6
CDR3 protein: CASSFRQGASNEQFF; CDR3 DNA: TGTGCCAGCAGCTTTCGACAGGGGGCGAGCAATGAGCAGTTCTTC; D gene: TRBD1; J gene: TRBJ2-1; clone size: -; V gene: TRBV5-4
CDR3 protein: CASEGVYRGFYEQYF; CDR3 DNA: TGTGCCAGCGAGGGGGTCTACAGGGGTTTTTACGAGCAGTACTTC; D gene: TRBD1; J gene: TRBJ2-7; clone size: -; V gene: TRBV6-1
CDR3 protein: CASSFGPNPHYGYTF; CDR3 DNA: TGTGCCAGCAGTTTTGGACCTAACCCACACTATGGCTACACCTTC; D gene: -; J gene: TRBJ1-2; clone size: -; V gene: TRBV6-5